This TCR beta chain emerged from a study of blood T cell repertoires in COVID-19 (dated by TCRdb to 2020 to 2021). Background for the entire study: The collaborator samples originated in the United States, Italy and Spain and spanned the acute and convalescent phases of COVID-19. The material from the prospective study consisted of cDNA or gDNA derived from T cells, B-cell-depleted T cells, or PBMCs. Deeply sampled blood TCRbeta repertoires from subjects exposed to, actively infected with, or recovered from COVID-19 were included in the dataset. The repertoires were released in a freely available public database meant as a resource for research on the immune response to SARS-CoV-2. Samples came from the ongoing ImmuneRACE study (first 160 participants) plus 1,254 subjects from 6 global collaborators. Nearly every sample came with metadata listing a de-identified subject ID, COVID-19 status, age in years and sex. Where HLA class I and class II types were available, the types were taken from metadata supplied by the sample provider, not from assay-based typing.

Concerning this clone: Its antigen is not yet known. No base-level quality is on record; no much larger clone is a single base apart.

CDR1 LGHDT and CDR2 YNNKEL were looked up in the germline V gene (reference sequence). Between the V and J ends, shortened by 0 bases and 5 bases respectively, the junction contains 16 bases. The CDR3 has 16 amino acids, counting the end cysteine and phenylalanine. Only the CDR3 portion is preserved as DNA: 48 bases, with reading frame beginning at the first base. Each collaborating institution followed its own protocols to collect whole blood in K2EDTA tubes. For TCRbeta analysis, collaborators shipped samples as frozen whole blood, isolated PBMCs, or DNA extracted from either of those sample types. What the study reported, not specific to this receptor: The quantity of clinical and demographic metadata differed by source and by participant and was supplied without curation.

The immunoSEQ Assay, a bias-controlled multiplex PCR, was used to amplify TCRbeta CDR3 regions from genomic DNA. The authors' analysis ran thus. The number of nucleated cells in each sample was estimated from the amplification of reference gene primers within the assay. To quantify the absolute abundance of each unique TCRbeta CDR3 rearrangement, sequence reads were collapsed and filtered. For each sample, productive Simpson clonality was calculated as the square root of Simpson's diversity index across productive rearrangements. TCRdb carries this immuneACCESS record with in-frame sequences only. Its versions omit some clonotypes, under half of them owing to an unresolved V gene in the studies checked, with the rest unexplained. V and J calls and clone size are those listed in that table; D and trimming were worked out from the DNA. In all, the sample holds 98,000 or so clones, and around 84% of those were seen once. Roughly 29% of the sample belongs to the ten largest clones.

The chain couples TRBV3-1 (or the pseudogene TRBV3-2) to TRBJ2-5, and the D gene may be TRBD2, 6 bases matching. This receptor was taken from a man aged 60 to 69 with acute or convalescent COVID-19. The sequencing input was peripheral blood. This receptor has the CDR3 CASSQERGVGLETQYF. The nucleotides read TGTGCCAGCAGCCAAGAGCGGGGCGTTGGCTTGGAGACCCAGTACTTC.